A selection of T cell receptor beta chains follows, all from one sample in a study of blood T cells in healthy people across ages. TCRdb itself ran the 5' RACE reads through MiXCR, one entry per CDR3 protein. This sample has hundreds of thousands of distinct CDR3 sequences, with around half found just once. Sample: blood. The receptor source for this set is a woman aged 55-75 years in good health. CDR3s leave out the opening cysteine and the closing phenylalanine or tryptophan.

TRBV18	TRBJ2-5	ASSPGHQQTQY
TRBV27	TRBJ2-1	ASSPHDNGQF
TRBV9	TRBJ2-1	ASSATGVEQF
TRBV7-9	TRBJ1-1	SSSPGQTEAF
TRBV20-1	TRBJ2-7	SAKLATYEQY
TRBV7-3	TRBJ2-1	ASSDLAGVPEQF
TRBV10-3	TRBJ1-1	AIREGFTEAF
TRBV29-1	TRBJ2-1	SVERTSGSLNEQF
TRBV6-1	TRBJ2-5	ASSEGQGRQTQY
TRBV7-3	TRBJ2-1	ASSSQWIGGRAAGQF
TRBV6-2/TRBV6-3	TRBJ2-3	ASSPLKKGGTTDTQY
TRBV24-1	TRBJ2-1	ATSAPKTVGEQF
TRBV4-1	TRBJ2-1	ASSQERGIGEQF
TRBV4-1	TRBJ2-1	ASSQSYTSLGGNEQF
TRBV4-2	TRBJ2-5	ASSQDWIKVETGEETQY
TRBV28	TRBJ2-7	ASSLLVSYEQY
TRBV3-1	TRBJ1-1	ASSQGGQGALGSEAF
TRBV6-2/TRBV6-3	TRBJ2-5	ASRPGTPGTTSKETQY
TRBV11-2	TRBJ2-1	ASSLFLAALYNEQF
TRBV20-1	TRBJ1-1	SALKSGKAEAF
TRBV13	TRBJ1-2	ASSVSNQAGNYGYT
TRBV4-2	TRBJ1-2	ASSQRAQEGHGYT
TRBV9	TRBJ1-2	ASSVGGENYGYT
TRBV28	TRBJ1-2	ASSFRRSGGYT
TRBV20-1	TRBJ2-3	SARTLAGSTDTQY
TRBV20-1	TRBJ2-3	SASGLAGIESTDTQY
TRBV29-1	TRBJ2-1	SVEGLEFNEQF
TRBV5-6	TRBJ2-1	ASSRISRTHNEQF
TRBV7-8	TRBJ1-1	ASSLTGSLGTEAF
TRBV24-1	TRBJ2-3	ATSNPGRVDTQY
TRBV3-1	TRBJ2-3	ASSQDQTGRTDTQY
TRBV27	TRBJ2-7	ASSWGIRREQY
TRBV4-3	TRBJ2-2	ASSQEWLAKVTGELF
TRBV29-1	TRBJ2-7	SVVGTSTDNEQY
TRBV20-1	TRBJ1-1	SAEAFSEAF
TRBV27	TRBJ2-3	AVTGRDTQY
TRBV4-3	TRBJ2-2	ASSQDRTLGPGTANTGELF
TRBV12-3/TRBV12-4	TRBJ1-5	ASSFALDRRKNQPQH
TRBV7-9	TRBJ2-1	ASSSAGTGGNNEQF
TRBV2	TRBJ1-5	ASRYRLFSNQPQH
TRBV20-1	TRBJ2-7	SARPGQGDEQY
TRBV28	TRBJ2-7	ASSSSGEAFYEQY
TRBV24-1	TRBJ2-7	ATRGNSYEQY
TRBV29-1	TRBJ2-3	SVGQLRPGLLITDTQY
TRBV7-9	TRBJ1-2	ASSLSYLQDRSYT
TRBV2	TRBJ2-7	ASSITMRQGQSYEQY
TRBV12-3/TRBV12-4	TRBJ2-5	ASSLGYRTGGETQY
TRBV12-3/TRBV12-4	TRBJ2-5	ASSLAMKQETQY
TRBV3-1	TRBJ2-5	TSSLRSAGQGRDEQY
TRBV5-1	TRBJ2-6	ASSLEEGVVLT
TRBV29-1	TRBJ2-1	SVNSGRVYNEQF